A selection of T cell receptor beta chains follows, all from one sample in a study of Ad26.COV2.S vaccination and SARS-CoV-2 variants. Measured with immunoSEQ multiplex PCR; TCRdb has only the in-frame clones, and not every one. The sample lists 250,000 to 300,000 clones, around 87% occurring once. Sample: peripheral blood, taken in a trial of Ad26.COV2.S vaccine versus placebo. All receptors derive from a person aged 18 to 59 who received the Ad26.COV2.S COVID-19 vaccine or a placebo. Both conserved end residues are part of each CDR3. The order of the fields is clone size, J gene, V gene, CDR3 protein. Clone size appears in some rows only: once, few, many, or a class for an expanded clone.

clone size: few; J gene: TRBJ2-3; V gene: TRBV3-1/TRBV3-2; CDR3 protein: CASSQAGGTDTQYF
clone size: .; J gene: TRBJ1-5; V gene: TRBV2; CDR3 protein: CASSEGWLNSNQPQHF
clone size: .; J gene: TRBJ2-3; V gene: TRBV15; CDR3 protein: CATRPPHEGSKRDTQYF
clone size: .; J gene: TRBJ2-7; V gene: TRBV18; CDR3 protein: CASSPATAGPYEQYF
clone size: .; J gene: TRBJ2-7; V gene: TRBV6-5; CDR3 protein: CASSVRTGGLEQYF
clone size: .; J gene: TRBJ2-3; V gene: TRBV5-1; CDR3 protein: CASAQGTRVGDTQYF
clone size: .; J gene: TRBJ1-1; V gene: TRBV12-5; CDR3 protein: CASGLGTKDALNTEAFF
clone size: few; J gene: TRBJ2-7; V gene: TRBV19; CDR3 protein: CASSRETGLGYEQYF
clone size: .; J gene: TRBJ1-1; V gene: TRBV7-3; CDR3 protein: CASSLKEGGNTFF
clone size: .; J gene: TRBJ1-5; V gene: TRBV7-2; CDR3 protein: CASSLGGGRSNQPQHF
clone size: few; J gene: TRBJ1-4; V gene: TRBV7-8; CDR3 protein: CASSSSPGGDNEKLFF
clone size: .; J gene: TRBJ1-5; V gene: TRBV6-5; CDR3 protein: CASTSTGDQPQHF
clone size: .; J gene: TRBJ1-1; V gene: TRBV3-1/TRBV3-2; CDR3 protein: CASSQNSLNTEAFF
clone size: .; J gene: TRBJ1-2; V gene: TRBV7-2; CDR3 protein: CASRPDLQYRGHYGYTF
clone size: .; J gene: TRBJ1-5; V gene: TRBV6-6; CDR3 protein: CASSKTGRNQPQHF
clone size: .; J gene: TRBJ2-1; V gene: TRBV19; CDR3 protein: CASSPALSYNEQFF
clone size: .; J gene: TRBJ2-1; V gene: TRBV7-6; CDR3 protein: CASQSLSGGYNEQFF
clone size: .; J gene: TRBJ2-5; V gene: TRBV5-1; CDR3 protein: CASSPDGALSQETQYF
clone size: .; J gene: TRBJ1-4; V gene: TRBV30; CDR3 protein: CAWSVATGRLGEKLFF
clone size: .; J gene: TRBJ2-7; V gene: TRBV13; CDR3 protein: CASSSRLGGEQYF
clone size: .; J gene: TRBJ2-1; V gene: TRBV5-4; CDR3 protein: CASSLEGRYYNEQFF
clone size: .; J gene: TRBJ2-7; V gene: TRBV5-4; CDR3 protein: CASGLDRAGAEYF
clone size: .; J gene: TRBJ1-5; V gene: TRBV4-1; CDR3 protein: CASSQVLISNQPQHF
clone size: .; J gene: TRBJ1-1; V gene: TRBV30; CDR3 protein: CAWSVGGGTEAFF
clone size: .; J gene: TRBJ2-7; V gene: TRBV5-4; CDR3 protein: CASSLPSGRYEQYF
clone size: .; J gene: TRBJ2-3; V gene: TRBV6-6; CDR3 protein: CASNIAGASTDTQYF
clone size: .; J gene: TRBJ1-2; V gene: TRBV5-1; CDR3 protein: CASSLGVGGYGYTF
clone size: .; J gene: TRBJ2-7; V gene: TRBV6-5; CDR3 protein: CASSPGLAAYEQYF
clone size: .; J gene: TRBJ2-2; V gene: TRBV18; CDR3 protein: CASSPTGSSNTGELFF
clone size: .; J gene: TRBJ2-7; V gene: TRBV15; CDR3 protein: CATSRDTSGRYEQYF
clone size: .; J gene: TRBJ1-6; V gene: TRBV27; CDR3 protein: CASSSKGIAINSPLHF
clone size: .; J gene: TRBJ1-1; V gene: TRBV18; CDR3 protein: CASSPPGSMNTEAFF
clone size: .; J gene: TRBJ1-1; V gene: TRBV7-9; CDR3 protein: CASSLIGRGQFRTEAFF
clone size: .; J gene: TRBJ1-5; V gene: TRBV4-1; CDR3 protein: CASSQDEVLRPQHF
clone size: .; J gene: TRBJ1-6; V gene: TRBV6-6; CDR3 protein: CASRQEGSPLHF
clone size: .; J gene: TRBJ1-2; V gene: TRBV19; CDR3 protein: CASSMGAVYGYTF
clone size: .; J gene: TRBJ2-1; V gene: TRBV6-1; CDR3 protein: CASSEAGALAPLYNEQFF
clone size: .; J gene: TRBJ2-2; V gene: TRBV19; CDR3 protein: CASSIAGGTGELFF
clone size: .; J gene: TRBJ2-2; V gene: TRBV7-7; CDR3 protein: CASSSGTGSTGELFF
clone size: once; J gene: TRBJ2-6; V gene: TRBV25-1; CDR3 protein: CASSDPSRGANVLTF
clone size: .; J gene: TRBJ1-3; V gene: TRBV13; CDR3 protein: CASSPGPGSGLNTIYF
clone size: .; J gene: TRBJ2-5; V gene: TRBV5-1; CDR3 protein: CASSLGVASETQYF
clone size: .; J gene: TRBJ2-5; V gene: TRBV5-1; CDR3 protein: CASSPRTGPQETQYF